The entry below gives a single TCR beta chain sequence along with its context. Other DNA sequences within the sample encode an identical CDR3. This specimen belongs to a study of shared clonotypes between healthy human individuals. Only CD45RO-negative cells positively selected for CCR7 counted as naive CD8 cells, so terminally differentiated effector memory CD45RA+ cells were excluded. At a deep level, the assay was run. Clones were sequenced by immunoSEQ multiplex PCR, and TCRdb holds only the in-frame ones, with some missing. The data show around 1.9 million clones, about 93% seen once. The CDR3 consists of 14 residues. Per the germline V gene, CDR1 is MNHEY and CDR2 is SMNVEV (reference sequence). Trimming stripped 2 bases from V and 2 bases from J, with 9 bases between.

The sample taken for sequencing was naive CD8+ T cells from PBMCs. The receptor was isolated from a man aged 18-30 years in good health. Some clones in this sample may be carry-over from other donors' samples. This chain uses TRBV27 with TRBJ1-1; no clear D. This chain's CDR3 is CASSLAGRNTEAFF. The DNA of the CDR3 is TGTGCCAGCAGTTTAGCGGGCAGAAACACTGAAGCTTTCTTT.